The clone carrying this TCR beta chain has just a few counts. This CDR3 is 14 amino acids long. V was cut by 8 bases and J by 2 bases, with 14 bases left in between. This sample was taken from a study of blood T cells in healthy people across ages. Study summary: Per every two T cells, about one barcoded beta molecule was captured by template switching.

Each donor gave about 9.3 milliliters of peripheral blood. In each sample, at least 7 million PBMCs were isolated. The second PCR ran roughly 7 to 12 cycles with a sample-barcoded 5' primer and J-beta primers. MiXCR was run by TCRdb on the 5' RACE reads, yielding one entry per CDR3 protein. This sample has more than 800,000 distinct CDR3 sequences, with 40% to 50% found just once. This chain joins TRBV12-3 or TRBV12-4 and TRBJ2-3, with D uncertain. This clonotype originated in a woman in her sixties or seventies in good health. Sequencing used blood. As DNA, the CDR3 is TGTGCCAGCTTGTCGGCAGGCCCCACAGATACGCAGTATTTT. Amino acid sequence: CASLSAGPTDTQYF.